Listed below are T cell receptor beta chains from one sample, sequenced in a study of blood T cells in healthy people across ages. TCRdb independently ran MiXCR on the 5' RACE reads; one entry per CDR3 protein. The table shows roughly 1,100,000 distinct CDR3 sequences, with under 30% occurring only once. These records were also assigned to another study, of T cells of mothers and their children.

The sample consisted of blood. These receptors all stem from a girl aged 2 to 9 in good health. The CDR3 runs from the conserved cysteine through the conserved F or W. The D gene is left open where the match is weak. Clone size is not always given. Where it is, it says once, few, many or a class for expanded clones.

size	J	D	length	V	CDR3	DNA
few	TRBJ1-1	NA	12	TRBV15	CATGRGKTEAFF	TGTGCCACCGGACGGGGGAAGACTGAAGCTTTCTTT
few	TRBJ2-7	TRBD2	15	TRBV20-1	CSAAAGGVSSYEQYF	TGCAGTGCCGCAGCCGGGGGGGTCAGCTCCTACGAGCAGTACTTC
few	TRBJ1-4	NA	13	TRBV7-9	CASNPATNEKLFF	TGTGCCAGCAACCCGGCAACTAATGAAAAACTGTTTTTT
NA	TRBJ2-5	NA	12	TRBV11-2	CASGPGDGTQYF	TGTGCCAGCGGCCCGGGGGATGGGACCCAGTACTTC
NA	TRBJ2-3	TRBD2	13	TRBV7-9	CASRPAGADTQYF	TGTGCCAGCAGACCAGCGGGAGCAGATACGCAGTATTTT
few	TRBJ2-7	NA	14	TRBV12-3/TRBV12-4	CASSFGSRGYEQYF	TGTGCCAGCAGTTTTGGGTCGAGGGGCTACGAGCAGTACTTC
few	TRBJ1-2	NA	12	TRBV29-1	CSAGGAGNGYTF	TGCAGCGCCGGAGGGGCGGGAAATGGCTACACCTTC
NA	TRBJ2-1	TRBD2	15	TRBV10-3	CAISDKLAEGDEQFF	TGTGCCATCAGTGATAAACTAGCGGAGGGGGATGAGCAGTTCTTC
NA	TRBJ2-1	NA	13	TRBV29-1	CSVCGRDLYEQFF	TGCAGCGTTTGTGGCCGGGACCTTTATGAGCAGTTCTTC
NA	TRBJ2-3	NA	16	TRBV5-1	CASSSNWGVSTDTQYF	TGCGCCAGCAGCTCTAATTGGGGGGTGAGCACAGATACGCAGTATTTT
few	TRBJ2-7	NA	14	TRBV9	CASSVAGGHYEQYF	TGTGCCAGCAGCGTAGCCGGGGGGCACTACGAGCAGTACTTC
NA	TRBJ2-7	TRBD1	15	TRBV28	CASSLVTGSMGEQYF	TGTGCCAGCAGTTTAGTGACAGGGTCGATGGGCGAGCAGTACTTC
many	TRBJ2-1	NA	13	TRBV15	CATSRDQGTEQFF	TGTGCCACCAGCAGAGATCAGGGCACTGAGCAGTTCTTC
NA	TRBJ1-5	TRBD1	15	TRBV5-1	CASSLLGDRNRPQHF	TGCGCCAGCAGCCTGCTGGGGGACAGAAATCGGCCCCAGCATTTT
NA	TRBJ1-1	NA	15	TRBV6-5	CASSPTRPYDTEAFF	TGTGCCAGCAGTCCAACGAGACCGTATGACACTGAAGCTTTCTTT
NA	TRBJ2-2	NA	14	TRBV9	CASSVATGTGELFF	TGTGCCAGCAGCGTAGCGACAGGCACCGGGGAGCTGTTTTTT
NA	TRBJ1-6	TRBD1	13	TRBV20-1	CSASPQGYSPLHF	TGCAGTGCTAGTCCACAGGGGTATTCACCCCTCCACTTT
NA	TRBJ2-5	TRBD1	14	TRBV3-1	CASSSTGIGETQYF	TGTGCCAGCAGCTCGACAGGGATTGGTGAGACCCAGTACTTC
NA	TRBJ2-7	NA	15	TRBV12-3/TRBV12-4	CASSSLRPRQLEQYF	TGTGCCAGCAGTTCACTACGCCCTCGACAGCTTGAGCAGTACTTC
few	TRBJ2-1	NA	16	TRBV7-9	CASSFARDMDYNEQFF	TGTGCCAGCAGCTTCGCGCGAGACATGGACTACAATGAGCAGTTCTTC
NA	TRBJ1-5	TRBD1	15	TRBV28	CASSLLSGGDQPQHF	TGTGCCAGCAGTTTATTGTCAGGGGGCGATCAGCCCCAGCATTTT
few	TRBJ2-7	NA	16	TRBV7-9	CASSLGQGGLLYEQYF	TGTGCCAGCAGCTTAGGACAGGGAGGACTTCTCTACGAGCAGTACTTC
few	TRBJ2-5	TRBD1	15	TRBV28	CASSSRTGIGETQYF	TGTGCCAGCAGTTCCCGGACAGGCATCGGGGAGACCCAGTACTTC
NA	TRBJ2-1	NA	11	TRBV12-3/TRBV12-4	CASESRGEQFF	TGTGCCTCCGAGAGCCGGGGGGAGCAGTTCTTC
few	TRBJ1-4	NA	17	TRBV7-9	CASSGGQTGRPNEKLFF	TGTGCCAGCAGCGGGGGGCAAACGGGGAGACCTAATGAAAAACTGTTTTTT
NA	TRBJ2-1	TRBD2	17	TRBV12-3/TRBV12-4	CASGGSGGGSSYNEQFF	TGTGCCAGTGGAGGCTCGGGGGGAGGGAGCTCCTACAATGAGCAGTTCTTC
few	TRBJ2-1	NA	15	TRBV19	CASRKIQGSHNEQFF	TGTGCCAGTAGGAAAATACAGGGTTCCCACAATGAGCAGTTCTTC
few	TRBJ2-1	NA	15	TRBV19	CASSSNRLTYNEQFF	TGTGCCAGTAGCTCAAACAGGCTAACCTACAATGAGCAGTTCTTC
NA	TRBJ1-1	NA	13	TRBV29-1	CSVERDMGTEAFF	TGCAGCGTTGAGCGAGACATGGGGACTGAAGCTTTCTTT
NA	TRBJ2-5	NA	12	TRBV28	CASGPLGETQYF	TGTGCCAGCGGGCCCCTCGGAGAGACCCAGTACTTC
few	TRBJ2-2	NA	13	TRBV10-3	CAIRGENTGELFF	TGTGCCATCCGGGGCGAGAACACCGGGGAGCTGTTTTTT
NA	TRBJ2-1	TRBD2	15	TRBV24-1	CATSERTSGRNEQFF	TGTGCCACCAGTGAACGGACTAGCGGGAGGAATGAGCAGTTCTTC
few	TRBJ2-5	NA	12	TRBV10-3	CAISVGDETQYF	TGTGCCATCAGTGTAGGGGATGAGACCCAGTACTTC
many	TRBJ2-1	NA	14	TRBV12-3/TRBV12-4	CASSSDYSYNEQFF	TGTGCCAGCAGCTCGGACTATTCCTACAATGAGCAGTTCTTC
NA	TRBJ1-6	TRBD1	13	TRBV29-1	CSVGGQGNSPLHF	TGCAGCGTTGGAGGACAGGGTAACTCACCCCTCCACTTT
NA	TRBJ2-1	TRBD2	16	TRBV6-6	CASRILAGDPYNEQFF	TGTGCCAGCAGAATACTAGCGGGGGATCCCTACAATGAGCAGTTCTTC
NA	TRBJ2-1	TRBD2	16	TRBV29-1	CCSVGAGGGVYNEQFF	TGCTGCAGCGTGGGCGCGGGAGGGGGAGTATACAATGAGCAGTTCTTC
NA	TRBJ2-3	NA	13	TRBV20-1	CSARSWGSDTQYF	TGCAGTGCTAGATCCTGGGGTTCAGATACGCAGTATTTT
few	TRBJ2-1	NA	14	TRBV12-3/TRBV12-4	CASSQLGDGYEQFF	TGTGCCAGCTCCCAGCTAGGAGACGGCTATGAGCAGTTCTTC
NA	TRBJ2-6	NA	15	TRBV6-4	CASTASPSAANVLTF	TGTGCCAGCACGGCTTCCCCAAGCGCGGCCAACGTCCTGACTTTC
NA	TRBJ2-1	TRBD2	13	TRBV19	CASSILAGEEQFF	TGTGCCAGTAGTATCCTAGCGGGCGAGGAGCAGTTCTTC
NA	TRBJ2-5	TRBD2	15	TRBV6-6	CASSLGLAFQETQYF	TGTGCCAGCAGCCTAGGACTAGCGTTCCAAGAGACCCAGTACTTC
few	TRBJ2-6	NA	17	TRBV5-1	CASSLSGRLSGANVLTF	TGCGCCAGCAGCTTGAGTGGCAGACTCTCTGGGGCCAACGTCCTGACTTTC
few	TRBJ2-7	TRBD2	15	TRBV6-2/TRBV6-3	CASSATGTNTYEQYF	TGTGCCAGCAGTGCAACCGGGACTAATACCTACGAGCAGTACTTC
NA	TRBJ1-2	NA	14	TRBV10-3	CAISELQGSYGYTF	TGTGCCATCAGTGAGTTACAGGGTTCCTATGGCTACACCTTC
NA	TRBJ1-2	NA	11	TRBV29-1	CSVVLSYGYTF	TGCAGCGTTGTTTTGTCGTATGGCTACACCTTC
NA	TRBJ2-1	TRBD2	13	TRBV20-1	CTSQLAGEREQFF	TGCACCTCCCAATTAGCGGGAGAGCGTGAGCAGTTCTTC
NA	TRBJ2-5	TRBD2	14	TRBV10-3	CAIRTSGQQETQYF	TGTGCCATCCGGACTAGCGGCCAACAAGAGACCCAGTACTTC
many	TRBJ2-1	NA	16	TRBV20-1	CSASKLTLLDYNEQFF	TGCAGTGCCAGCAAATTAACTCTCTTAGACTACAATGAGCAGTTCTTC
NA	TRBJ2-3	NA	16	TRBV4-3	CASSQGVDSSTDTQYF	TGCGCCAGCAGCCAAGGGGTAGACTCTAGCACAGATACGCAGTATTTT
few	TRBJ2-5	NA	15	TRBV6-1	CASRQPDRNQETQYF	TGTGCCAGCAGGCAACCGGACAGAAACCAAGAGACCCAGTACTTC
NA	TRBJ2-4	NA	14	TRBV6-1	CASSEENRGGIQYF	TGTGCCAGCAGTGAAGAAAACAGGGGAGGCATTCAGTACTTC
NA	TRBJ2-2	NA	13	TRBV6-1	CASSEVKTGELFF	TGTGCCAGCAGTGAAGTAAAGACCGGGGAGCTGTTTTTT